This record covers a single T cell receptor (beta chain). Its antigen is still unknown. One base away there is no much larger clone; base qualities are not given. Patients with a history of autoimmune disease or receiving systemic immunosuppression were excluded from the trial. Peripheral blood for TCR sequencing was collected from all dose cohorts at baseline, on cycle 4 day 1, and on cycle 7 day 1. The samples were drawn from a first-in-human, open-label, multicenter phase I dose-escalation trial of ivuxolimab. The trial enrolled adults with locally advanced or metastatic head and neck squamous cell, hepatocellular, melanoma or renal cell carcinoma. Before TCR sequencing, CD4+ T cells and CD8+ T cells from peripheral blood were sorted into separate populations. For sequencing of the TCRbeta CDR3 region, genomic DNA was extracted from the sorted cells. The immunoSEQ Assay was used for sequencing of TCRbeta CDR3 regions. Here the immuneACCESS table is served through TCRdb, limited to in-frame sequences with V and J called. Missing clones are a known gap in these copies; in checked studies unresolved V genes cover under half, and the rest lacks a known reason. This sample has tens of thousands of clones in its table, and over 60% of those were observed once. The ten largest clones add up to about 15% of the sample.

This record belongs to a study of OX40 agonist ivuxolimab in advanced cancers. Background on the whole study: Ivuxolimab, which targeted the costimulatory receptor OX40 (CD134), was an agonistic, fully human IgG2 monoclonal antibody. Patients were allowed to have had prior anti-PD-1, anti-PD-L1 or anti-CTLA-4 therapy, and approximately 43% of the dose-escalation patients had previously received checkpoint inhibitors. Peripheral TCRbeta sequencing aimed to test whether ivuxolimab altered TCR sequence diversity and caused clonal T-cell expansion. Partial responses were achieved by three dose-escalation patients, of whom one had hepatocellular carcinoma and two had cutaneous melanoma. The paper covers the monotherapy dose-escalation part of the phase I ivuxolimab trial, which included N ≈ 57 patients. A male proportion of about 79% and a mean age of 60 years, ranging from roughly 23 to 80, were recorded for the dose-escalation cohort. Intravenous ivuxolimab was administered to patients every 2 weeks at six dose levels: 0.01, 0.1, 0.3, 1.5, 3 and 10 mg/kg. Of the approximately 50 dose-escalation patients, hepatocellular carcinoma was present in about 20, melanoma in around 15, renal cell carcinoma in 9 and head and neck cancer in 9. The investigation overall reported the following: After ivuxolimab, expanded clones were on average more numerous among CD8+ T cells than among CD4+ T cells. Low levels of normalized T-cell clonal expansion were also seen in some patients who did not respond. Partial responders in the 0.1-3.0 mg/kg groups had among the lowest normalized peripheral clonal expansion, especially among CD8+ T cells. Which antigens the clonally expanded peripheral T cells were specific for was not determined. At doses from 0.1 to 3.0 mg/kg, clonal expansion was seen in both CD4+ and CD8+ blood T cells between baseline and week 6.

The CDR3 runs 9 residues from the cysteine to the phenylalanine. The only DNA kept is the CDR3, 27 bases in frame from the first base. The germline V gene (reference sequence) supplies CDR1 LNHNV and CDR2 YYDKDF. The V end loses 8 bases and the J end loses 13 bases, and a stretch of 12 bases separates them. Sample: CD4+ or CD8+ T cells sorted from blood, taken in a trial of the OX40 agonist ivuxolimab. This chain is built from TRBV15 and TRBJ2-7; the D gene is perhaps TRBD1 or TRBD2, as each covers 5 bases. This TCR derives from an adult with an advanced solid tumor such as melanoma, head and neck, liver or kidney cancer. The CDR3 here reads CATRDPGYF. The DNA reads TGTGCCACCCGGGACCCCGGTTACTTC.